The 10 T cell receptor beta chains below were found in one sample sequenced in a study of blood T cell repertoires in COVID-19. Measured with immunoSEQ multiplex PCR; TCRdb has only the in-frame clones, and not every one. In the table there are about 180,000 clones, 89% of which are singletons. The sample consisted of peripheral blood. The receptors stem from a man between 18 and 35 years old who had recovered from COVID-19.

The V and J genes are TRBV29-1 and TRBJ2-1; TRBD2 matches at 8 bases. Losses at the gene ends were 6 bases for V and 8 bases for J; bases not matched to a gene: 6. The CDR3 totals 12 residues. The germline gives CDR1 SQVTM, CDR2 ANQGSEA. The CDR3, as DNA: TGCAGCGTCGGACTAGCATTGCATGAGCAGTTCTTC. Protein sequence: CSVGLALHEQFF.

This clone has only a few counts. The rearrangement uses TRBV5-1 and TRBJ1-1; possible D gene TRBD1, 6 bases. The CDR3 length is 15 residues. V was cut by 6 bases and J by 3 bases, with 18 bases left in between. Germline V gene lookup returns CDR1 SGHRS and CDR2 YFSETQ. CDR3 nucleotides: TGCGCCAGCAATGGGGGCGGATATCGGGACACTGAAGCTTTCTTT. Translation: CASNGGGYRDTEAFF.

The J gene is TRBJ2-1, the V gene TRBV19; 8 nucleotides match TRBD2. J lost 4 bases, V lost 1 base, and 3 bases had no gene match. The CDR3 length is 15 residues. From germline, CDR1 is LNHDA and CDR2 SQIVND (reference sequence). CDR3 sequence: CASSIVSSGYNEQFF. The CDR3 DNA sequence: TGTGCCAGTAGTATAGTCTCTAGCGGGTACAATGAGCAGTTCTTC.

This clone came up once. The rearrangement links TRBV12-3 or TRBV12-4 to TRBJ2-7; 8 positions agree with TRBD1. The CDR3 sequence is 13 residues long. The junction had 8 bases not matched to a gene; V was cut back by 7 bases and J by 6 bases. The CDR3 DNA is TGTGCCAGCAAGACAGGGGTCGCTTCCGAGCAGTACTTC. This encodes CASKTGVASEQYF.

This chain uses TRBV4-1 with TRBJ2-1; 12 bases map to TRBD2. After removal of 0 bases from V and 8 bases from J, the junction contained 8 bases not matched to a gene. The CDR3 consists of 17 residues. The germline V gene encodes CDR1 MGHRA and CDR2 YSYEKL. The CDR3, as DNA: TGCGCCAGCAGCCAAGATCCCCCGGGACTAGCGGGCCATGAGCAGTTCTTC. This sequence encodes CASSQDPPGLAGHEQFF.

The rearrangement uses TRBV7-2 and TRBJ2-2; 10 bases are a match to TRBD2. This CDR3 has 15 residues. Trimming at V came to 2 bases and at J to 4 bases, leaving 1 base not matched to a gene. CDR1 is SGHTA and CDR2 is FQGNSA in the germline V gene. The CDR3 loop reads CASSLLAGATGELFF. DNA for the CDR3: TGTGCCAGCAGCTTACTAGCGGGAGCCACCGGGGAGCTGTTTTTT.

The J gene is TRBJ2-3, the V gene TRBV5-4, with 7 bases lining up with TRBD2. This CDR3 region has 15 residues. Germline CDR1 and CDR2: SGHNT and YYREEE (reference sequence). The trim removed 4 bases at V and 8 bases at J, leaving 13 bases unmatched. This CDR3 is CASSGPGLPPGTQYF. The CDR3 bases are TGTGCCAGCAGCGGCCCGGGACTACCGCCGGGTACGCAGTATTTT. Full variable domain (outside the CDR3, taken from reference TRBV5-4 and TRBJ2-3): ETGVTQSPTHLIKTRGQQVTLRCSSQSGHNTVSWYQQALGQGPQFIFQYYREEENGRGNFPPRFSGLQFPNYSSELNVNALELDDSALYLCASSGPGLPPGTQYFGPGTRLTVL.

DNA of the CDR3: TGTGCCAGCAGCCCTGGACAGGCCCATAATTCACCCCTCCACTTT. The encoded protein is CASSPGQAHNSPLHF. The rearrangement links TRBV7-6 to TRBJ1-6; 7 positions agree with TRBD1. The junction had 6 bases not matched to a gene; V was cut back by 5 bases and J by 5 bases. The germline V gene encodes CDR1 SGHVS and CDR2 FNYEAQ. This CDR3 is 15 amino acids long.

CDR3 sequence: CASSFPREGSQETQYF. As DNA, the CDR3 is TGTGCCAGCAGCTTCCCAAGGGAGGGGAGCCAAGAGACCCAGTACTTC. The chain joins TRBV5-4 to TRBJ2-5; TRBD2 matches at 7 bases. The V segment lost 2 bases and the J segment 1 base; nucleotides outside the gene matches: 8. This CDR3 region has 16 residues. From germline, CDR1 is SGHNT and CDR2 YYREEE (reference sequence).

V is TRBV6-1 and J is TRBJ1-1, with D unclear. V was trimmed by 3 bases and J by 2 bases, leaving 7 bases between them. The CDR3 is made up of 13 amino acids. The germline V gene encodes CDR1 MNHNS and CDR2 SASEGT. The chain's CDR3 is CASSDRFNTEAFF. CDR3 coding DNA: TGTGCCAGCAGTGACAGATTTAACACTGAAGCTTTCTTT.